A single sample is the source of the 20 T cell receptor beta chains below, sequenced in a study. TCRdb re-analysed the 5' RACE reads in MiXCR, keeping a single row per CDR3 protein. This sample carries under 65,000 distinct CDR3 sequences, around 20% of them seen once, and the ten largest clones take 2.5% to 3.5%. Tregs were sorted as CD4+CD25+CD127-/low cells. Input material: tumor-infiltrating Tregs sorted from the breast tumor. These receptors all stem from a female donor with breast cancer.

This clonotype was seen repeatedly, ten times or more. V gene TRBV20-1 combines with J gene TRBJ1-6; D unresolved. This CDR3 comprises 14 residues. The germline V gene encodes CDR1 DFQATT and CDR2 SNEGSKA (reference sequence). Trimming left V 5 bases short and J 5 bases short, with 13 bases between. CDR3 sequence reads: CSAPRVSDNSPLHF. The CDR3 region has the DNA TGCAGTGCTCCCCGGGTGTCGGATAATTCACCCCTCCACTTT.

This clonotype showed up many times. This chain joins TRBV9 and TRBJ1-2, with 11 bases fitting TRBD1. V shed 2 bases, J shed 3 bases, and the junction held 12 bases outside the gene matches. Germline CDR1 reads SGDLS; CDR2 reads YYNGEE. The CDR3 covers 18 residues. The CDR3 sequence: CASSVDTTPGQGDYGYTF. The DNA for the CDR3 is TGTGCCAGCAGCGTCGACACAACACCGGGACAGGGGGACTATGGCTACACCTTC.

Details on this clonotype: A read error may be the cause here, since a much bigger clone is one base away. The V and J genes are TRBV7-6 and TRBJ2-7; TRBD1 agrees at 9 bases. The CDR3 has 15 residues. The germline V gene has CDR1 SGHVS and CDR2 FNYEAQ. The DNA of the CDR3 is TGTGCCAACAGCTTAGTCACAGGGGGCTTCCACGAGCAGTACTTC. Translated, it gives CANSLVTGGFHEQYF.

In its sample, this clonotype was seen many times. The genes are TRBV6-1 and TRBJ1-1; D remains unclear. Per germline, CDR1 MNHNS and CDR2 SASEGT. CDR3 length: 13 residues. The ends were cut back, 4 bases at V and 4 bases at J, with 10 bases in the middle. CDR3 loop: CASSGWLFTEAFF. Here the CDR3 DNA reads TGTGCCAGCAGTGGATGGTTATTCACTGAAGCTTTCTTT.

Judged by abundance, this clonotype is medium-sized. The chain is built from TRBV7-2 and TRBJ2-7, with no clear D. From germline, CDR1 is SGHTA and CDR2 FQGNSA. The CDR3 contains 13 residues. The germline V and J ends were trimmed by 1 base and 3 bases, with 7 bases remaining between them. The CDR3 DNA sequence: TGTGCCAGCAGCTTAGTATCGGGCTACGAGCAGTACTTC. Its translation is CASSLVSGYEQYF.

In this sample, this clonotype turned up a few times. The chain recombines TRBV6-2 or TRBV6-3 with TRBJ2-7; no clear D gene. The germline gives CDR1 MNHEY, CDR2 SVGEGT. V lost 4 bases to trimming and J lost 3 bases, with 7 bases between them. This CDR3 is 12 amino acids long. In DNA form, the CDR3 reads TGTGCCAGCAGTTCTCAGAGCTACGAGCAGTACTTC. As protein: CASSSQSYEQYF.

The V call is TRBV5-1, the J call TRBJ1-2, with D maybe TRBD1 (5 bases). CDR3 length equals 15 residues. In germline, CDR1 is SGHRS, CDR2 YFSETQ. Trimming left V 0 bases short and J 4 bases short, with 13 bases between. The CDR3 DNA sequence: TGCGCCAGCAGCTTGGGGGGCGGGCGCTCCTATGGCTACACCTTC. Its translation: CASSLGGGRSYGYTF. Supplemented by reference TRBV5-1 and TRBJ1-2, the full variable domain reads KAGVTQTPRYLIKTRGQQVTLSCSPISGHRSVSWYQQTPGQGLQFLFEYFSETQRNKGNFPGRFSGRQFSNSRSEMNVSTLELGDSALYLCASSLGGGRSYGYTFGSGTRLTVV.

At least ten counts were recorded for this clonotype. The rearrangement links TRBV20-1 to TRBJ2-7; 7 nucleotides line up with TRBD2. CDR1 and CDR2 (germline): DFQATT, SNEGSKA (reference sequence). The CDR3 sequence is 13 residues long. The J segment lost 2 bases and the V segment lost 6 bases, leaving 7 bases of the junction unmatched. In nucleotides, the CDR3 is TGCAGTGCCCGCGGACTAGTTGCCTACGAGCAGTACTTC. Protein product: CSARGLVAYEQYF.

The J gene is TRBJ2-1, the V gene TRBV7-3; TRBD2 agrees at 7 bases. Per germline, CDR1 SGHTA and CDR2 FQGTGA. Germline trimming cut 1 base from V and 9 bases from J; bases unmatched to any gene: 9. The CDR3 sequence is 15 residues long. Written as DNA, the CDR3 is TGTGCCAGCAGCTTAATGGCGGGAGTGGTAGGTGAGCAGTTCTTC. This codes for CASSLMAGVVGEQFF.

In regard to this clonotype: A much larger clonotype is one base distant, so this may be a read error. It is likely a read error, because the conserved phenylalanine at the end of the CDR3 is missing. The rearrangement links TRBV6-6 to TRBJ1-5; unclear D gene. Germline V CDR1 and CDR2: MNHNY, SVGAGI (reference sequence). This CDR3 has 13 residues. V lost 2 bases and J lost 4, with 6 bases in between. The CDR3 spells CASSYSRNQPQHL. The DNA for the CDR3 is TGTGCCAGCAGTTACAGTAGGAATCAGCCCCAGCATCTT.

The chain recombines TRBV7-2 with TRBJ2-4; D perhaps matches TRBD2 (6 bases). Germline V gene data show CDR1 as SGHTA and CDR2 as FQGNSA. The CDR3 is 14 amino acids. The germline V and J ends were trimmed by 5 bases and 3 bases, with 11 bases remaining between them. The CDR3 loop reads CASSRWRGKNIQYF. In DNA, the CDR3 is TGTGCCAGCAGCCGCTGGAGGGGCAAAAACATTCAGTACTTC. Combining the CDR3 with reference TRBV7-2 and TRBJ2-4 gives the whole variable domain GAGVSQSPSNKVTEKGKDVELRCDPISGHTALYWYRQSLGQGLEFLIYFQGNSAPDKSGLPSDRFSAERTGGSVSTLTIQRTQQEDSAVYLCASSRWRGKNIQYFGAGTRLSVL.

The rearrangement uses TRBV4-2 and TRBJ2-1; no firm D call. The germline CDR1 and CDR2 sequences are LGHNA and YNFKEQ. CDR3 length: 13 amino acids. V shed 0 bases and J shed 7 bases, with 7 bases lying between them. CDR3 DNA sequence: TGTGCCAGCAGCCAAGATTGGTCGAATGAGCAGTTCTTC. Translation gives CASSQDWSNEQFF.

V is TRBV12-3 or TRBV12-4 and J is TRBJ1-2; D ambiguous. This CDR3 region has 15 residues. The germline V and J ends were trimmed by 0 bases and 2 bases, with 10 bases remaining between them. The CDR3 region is CASSLALVKNYGYTF. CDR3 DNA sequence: TGTGCCAGCAGTTTAGCTCTGGTAAAGAACTATGGCTACACCTTC.

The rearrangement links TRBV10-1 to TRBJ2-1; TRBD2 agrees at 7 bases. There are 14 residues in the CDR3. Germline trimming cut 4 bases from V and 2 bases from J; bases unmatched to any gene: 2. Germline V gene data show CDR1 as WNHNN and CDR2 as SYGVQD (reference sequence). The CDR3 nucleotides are TGCGCCAGCAGTGGAGGGACTACCTACAATGAGCAGTTCTTC. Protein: CASSGGTTYNEQFF.

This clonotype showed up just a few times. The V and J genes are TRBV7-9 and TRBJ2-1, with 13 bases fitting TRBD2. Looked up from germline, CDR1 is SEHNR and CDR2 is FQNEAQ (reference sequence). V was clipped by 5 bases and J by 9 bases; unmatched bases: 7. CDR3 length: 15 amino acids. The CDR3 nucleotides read TGTGCCAGCAGCAAGGGACTAGCGGGGCCGAGTGAGCAGTTCTTC. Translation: CASSKGLAGPSEQFF. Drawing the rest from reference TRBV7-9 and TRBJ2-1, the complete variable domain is DTGVSQNPRHKITKRGQNVTFRCDPISEHNRLYWYRQTLGQGPEFLTYFQNEAQLEKSRLLSDRFSAERPKGSFSTLEIQRTEQGDSAMYLCASSKGLAGPSEQFFGPGTRLTVL.

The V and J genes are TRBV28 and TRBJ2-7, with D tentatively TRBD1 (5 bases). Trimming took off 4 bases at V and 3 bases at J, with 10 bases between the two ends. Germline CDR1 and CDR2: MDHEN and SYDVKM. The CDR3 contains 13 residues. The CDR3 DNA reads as TGTGCCAGCAGTTCAGGGTCTCACTACGAGCAGTACTTC. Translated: CASSSGSHYEQYF.

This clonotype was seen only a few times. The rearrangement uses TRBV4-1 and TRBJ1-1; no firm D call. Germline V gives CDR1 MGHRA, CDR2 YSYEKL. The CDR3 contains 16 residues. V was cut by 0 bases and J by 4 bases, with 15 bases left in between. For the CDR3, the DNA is TGCGCCAGCAGCCAAGATCAGGATAGGCCCCCCACTGAAGCTTTCTTT. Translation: CASSQDQDRPPTEAFF.

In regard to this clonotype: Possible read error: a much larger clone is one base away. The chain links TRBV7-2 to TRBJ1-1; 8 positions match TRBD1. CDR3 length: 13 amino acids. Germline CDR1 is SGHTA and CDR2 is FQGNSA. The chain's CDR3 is CAISVRTGNEAFF. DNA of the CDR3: TGTGCCATCAGCGTAAGGACAGGGAATGAAGCTTTCTTT.

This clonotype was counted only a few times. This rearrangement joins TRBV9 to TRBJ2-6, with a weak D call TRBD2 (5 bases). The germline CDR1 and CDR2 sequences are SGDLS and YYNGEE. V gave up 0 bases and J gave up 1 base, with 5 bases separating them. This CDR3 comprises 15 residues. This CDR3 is CASSVGRSGANVLTF. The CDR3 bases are TGTGCCAGCAGCGTAGGGAGGTCTGGGGCCAACGTCCTGACTTTC.

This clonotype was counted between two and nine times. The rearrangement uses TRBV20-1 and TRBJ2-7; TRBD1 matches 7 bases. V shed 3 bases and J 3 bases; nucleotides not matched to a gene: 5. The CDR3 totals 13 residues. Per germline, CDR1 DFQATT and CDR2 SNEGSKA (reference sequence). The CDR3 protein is CSARSQGDYEQYF. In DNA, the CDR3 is TGCAGTGCTAGGTCCCAGGGGGACTACGAGCAGTACTTC.